The rows below give T cell receptor beta chains drawn from one sample of a study of T and B cells in COVID-19 patients. In TCRdb, the multiplex PCR reads were re-called with MiXCR into one record per CDR3 protein. The data contain over 15,000 distinct CDR3 sequences, roughly 36% of them singletons. Sample: blood. Receptor source: a human donor with active COVID-19. CDR3s include the opening cysteine and the closing phenylalanine or tryptophan. The D gene is left open where the match is weak. Clone size is not always given. Where it is, it says once, few, many or a class for expanded clones.

J: TRBJ2-2; D: TRBD2; size: .; V: TRBV5-1; DNA: TGCGCCAGCAGCTTGGATGGCGGGGGGGCCACCGGGGAGCTGTTTTTT; CDR3: CASSLDGGGATGELFF
J: TRBJ1-4; D: .; size: .; V: TRBV5-4; DNA: TGTGCCAGCAAAGGTCAGGATGAAAAACTGTTTTTT; CDR3: CASKGQDEKLFF
J: TRBJ2-5; D: .; size: .; V: TRBV6-5; DNA: TGTGCCAGCATGACGGGGGCGAGAGAGACCCAGTACTTC; CDR3: CASMTGARETQYF
J: TRBJ2-5; D: .; size: few; V: TRBV5-5; DNA: TGTGCCAGCAGCTTACAACCCACCAGGGGGGTGCAAGAGACCCAGTACTTC; CDR3: CASSLQPTRGVQETQYF
J: TRBJ2-2; D: TRBD1; size: .; V: TRBV27; DNA: TGTGCCAGCAGTGAACAGGGGACCGGGGAGCTGTTTTTT; CDR3: CASSEQGTGELFF
J: TRBJ2-5; D: .; size: .; V: TRBV4-3; DNA: TGCGCCAGCAGCCAAGGCGATACCCTGGTAGAGACCCAGTACTTC; CDR3: CASSQGDTLVETQYF
J: TRBJ1-1; D: .; size: .; V: TRBV27; DNA: TGTGCCAGCAGTTTGACTATGAACACTGAAGCTTTCTTT; CDR3: CASSLTMNTEAFF
J: TRBJ2-1; D: .; size: few; V: TRBV6-1; DNA: TGTGCCACCTTACAGAGCTCCTACAATGAGCAGTTCTTC; CDR3: CATLQSSYNEQFF
J: TRBJ2-3; D: TRBD2; size: .; V: TRBV12-3/TRBV12-4; DNA: TGTGCCAGCAGGCTCAATAGCGGGGGGGCCCCAGATACGCAGTATTTT; CDR3: CASRLNSGGAPDTQYF
J: TRBJ2-2; D: TRBD1; size: medium-sized; V: TRBV27; DNA: TGTGCCAGCAGTCTGGGATCAGGGGGCGTAGACACCGGGGAGCTGTTTTTT; CDR3: CASSLGSGGVDTGELFF
J: TRBJ2-4; D: TRBD2; size: .; V: TRBV20-1; DNA: TGCAGTGCTAGAGCTTGGGAGGGACCGAGAGACATTCAGTACTTC; CDR3: CSARAWEGPRDIQYF
J: TRBJ2-1; D: .; size: few; V: TRBV12-3/TRBV12-4; DNA: TGTGCCAGCAGTTCGACAGGATACAATGAGCAGTTCTTC; CDR3: CASSSTGYNEQFF
J: TRBJ2-5; D: TRBD1; size: .; V: TRBV27; DNA: TGTGCCAGCAGTTCCAAACCGGGACAGACGAAGACCCAGTACTTC; CDR3: CASSSKPGQTKTQYF
J: TRBJ2-3; D: TRBD2; size: .; V: TRBV6-2/TRBV6-3; DNA: TGTGCCAGCAGTCGATCCCGGACTAGCGGGGGGGCCCCAGATACGCAGTATTTT; CDR3: CASSRSRTSGGAPDTQYF
J: TRBJ1-6; D: .; size: .; V: TRBV18; DNA: TGTGCCAGCTCACCAGATGCCGGTGTTACCCTCCACTTT; CDR3: CASSPDAGVTLHF
J: TRBJ2-1; D: .; size: many; V: TRBV19; DNA: TGTGCCAGTAGTATTAGATGGGGGGTCGGCTATGAGCAGTTCTTC; CDR3: CASSIRWGVGYEQFF
J: TRBJ2-7; D: .; size: few; V: TRBV5-4; DNA: TGTGCCAGCGCTAAGTTTGGTTACGAGCAGTACTTC; CDR3: CASAKFGYEQYF
J: TRBJ1-6; D: .; size: few; V: TRBV6-1; DNA: TGTGCCAGCAGGCTTGGGGGCAGTTATAATTCACCCCTCCACTTT; CDR3: CASRLGGSYNSPLHF
J: TRBJ2-2; D: TRBD2; size: .; V: TRBV27; DNA: TGTGCCAGCAGCATTGGGACTAGCGGGGGCTTCGGGGAGCTGTTTTTT; CDR3: CASSIGTSGGFGELFF
J: TRBJ2-7; D: TRBD1; size: medium-sized; V: TRBV19; DNA: TGTGCCAGTAGTATAGCCGGGACAGGGGGCTACGAGCAGTACTTC; CDR3: CASSIAGTGGYEQYF
J: TRBJ1-3; D: .; size: .; V: TRBV4-2; DNA: TGTGCCAGCAGCCAAGAAACGGGAAACACCATATATTTT; CDR3: CASSQETGNTIYF
J: TRBJ2-1; D: .; size: medium-sized; V: TRBV27; DNA: TGTGCCAGCAGTTACTCTGGGACCTACAATGAGCAGTTCTTC; CDR3: CASSYSGTYNEQFF
J: TRBJ1-2; D: .; size: .; V: TRBV5-6; DNA: TGTGCCAGCAGCCCTACCGGGGGAGGGACGACATATGGCTACACCTTC; CDR3: CASSPTGGGTTYGYTF
J: TRBJ1-2; D: .; size: .; V: TRBV13; DNA: TGTGCCAGCTCCCCCTATGGCTACACCTTC; CDR3: CASSPYGYTF
J: TRBJ2-1; D: TRBD2; size: few; V: TRBV7-9; DNA: TGTGCCAGCAGCTTCCCACCCCGGACTAGCGGATACAATGAGCAGTTCTTC; CDR3: CASSFPPRTSGYNEQFF
J: TRBJ2-3; D: .; size: medium-sized; V: TRBV19; DNA: TGTGCCAGTAGTAAATACATCCTAGATACGCAGTATTTT; CDR3: CASSKYILDTQYF
J: TRBJ2-3; D: TRBD2; size: once; V: TRBV24-1; DNA: TGTGCCATCAGTGGAGGGACTAGCGCTACAGATACGCAGTATTTT; CDR3: CAISGGTSATDTQYF
J: TRBJ1-6; D: .; size: few; V: TRBV12-3/TRBV12-4; DNA: TGTGCCAGCAGCCAGGGGAATGGTAATTCACCCCTCCACTTT; CDR3: CASSQGNGNSPLHF
J: TRBJ2-7; D: .; size: once; V: TRBV7-9; DNA: TGTGCCAGCAGCTTTAGGGCAGGGGCATACGAGCAGTACTTC; CDR3: CASSFRAGAYEQYF
J: TRBJ2-3; D: TRBD1; size: once; V: TRBV6-1; DNA: TGTGCCAGCAGGCAGACAGGGACGCCAGATACGCAGTATTTT; CDR3: CASRQTGTPDTQYF
J: TRBJ2-5; D: .; size: .; V: TRBV29-1; DNA: TGCAGCGTTCGAAGGGCCGGCGGGGAGACCCAGTACTTC; CDR3: CSVRRAGGETQYF
J: TRBJ2-2; D: TRBD2; size: .; V: TRBV6-2/TRBV6-3; DNA: TGTGCCAGCAGCGGGGGGGCGATGAACACCGGGGAGCTGTTTTTT; CDR3: CASSGGAMNTGELFF
J: TRBJ2-3; D: TRBD2; size: .; V: TRBV5-4; DNA: TGTGCCAGCAGTTATTGGCGGGGGGTCACAGATACGCAGTATTTT; CDR3: CASSYWRGVTDTQYF
J: TRBJ2-1; D: TRBD2; size: few; V: TRBV6-5; DNA: TGTGCCAGCAGGATTAGCGGGGGGGAAGACAATGAGCAGTTCTTC; CDR3: CASRISGGEDNEQFF
J: TRBJ2-3; D: TRBD2; size: few; V: TRBV27; DNA: TGTGCCAGCAGTCCTGAACCCCTCGAGCGGGGGTTACTCTGGGCCACAGATACGCAGTATTTT; CDR3: CASSPEPLERGLLWATDTQYF
J: TRBJ1-1; D: .; size: .; V: TRBV20-1; DNA: TGCAGTGCTAGGTCCCAAGGGGGAAACACTGAAGCTTTCTTT; CDR3: CSARSQGGNTEAFF
J: TRBJ1-6; D: TRBD1; size: medium-sized; V: TRBV10-3; DNA: TGTGCCATCGGACAGGGGAATTCACCCCTCCACTTT; CDR3: CAIGQGNSPLHF
J: TRBJ1-4; D: .; size: .; V: TRBV19; DNA: TGTGCCACCTTTGGTGGGGTGGCTAATGAAAAACTGTTTTTT; CDR3: CATFGGVANEKLFF
J: TRBJ2-2; D: .; size: medium-sized; V: TRBV19; DNA: TGTGCCAGTAGTATAAGCCTGAACACCGGGGAGCTGTTTTTT; CDR3: CASSISLNTGELFF
J: TRBJ1-4; D: .; size: .; V: TRBV6-5; DNA: TGTGCCAGCAGTTACGGGAGATCCTCTGAAAAACTGTTTTTT; CDR3: CASSYGRSSEKLFF
J: TRBJ2-1; D: .; size: .; V: TRBV18; DNA: TGTGCCAGCTCCGACACAGGACAGCACAATGAGCAGTTCTTC; CDR3: CASSDTGQHNEQFF
J: TRBJ2-3; D: .; size: .; V: TRBV4-1; DNA: TGCGCCAGCAGCCGAACAAAGGGAACTAGCAGCCCAGATACGCAGTATTTT; CDR3: CASSRTKGTSSPDTQYF
J: TRBJ1-2; D: TRBD1; size: few; V: TRBV5-6; DNA: TGTGCCAGCAGCTCGCTGACAGGGAAAGGCTACACCTTC; CDR3: CASSSLTGKGYTF
J: TRBJ1-6; D: .; size: .; V: TRBV6-1; DNA: TGTGCCAGCAGTGAAGAGACGGACTGGCCTAATTCACCCCTCCACTTT; CDR3: CASSEETDWPNSPLHF
J: TRBJ2-6; D: TRBD2; size: few; V: TRBV6-2/TRBV6-3; DNA: TGTGCCAGCAGGCCTCTCGGGGGGGCCTCTGGGGCCAACGTCCTGACTTTC; CDR3: CASRPLGGASGANVLTF
J: TRBJ2-1; D: .; size: medium-sized; V: TRBV19; DNA: TGTGCCAGTGGGACCTTGGGTGAGCAGTTCTTC; CDR3: CASGTLGEQFF
J: TRBJ2-2; D: .; size: many; V: TRBV24-1; DNA: TGTGCCACAAATGCCGCGACCGGGGCCACCGGGGAGCTGTTTTTT; CDR3: CATNAATGATGELFF
J: TRBJ2-3; D: TRBD2; size: .; V: TRBV13; DNA: TGTGCCAGCAGCACCCGACTAGCGGGGGGAACCTACACAGATACGCAGTATTTT; CDR3: CASSTRLAGGTYTDTQYF
J: TRBJ2-1; D: .; size: .; V: TRBV6-5; DNA: TGTGCCAGCAGTTACTCAGGGGGGGGACCTTCCTACAATGAGCAGTTCTTC; CDR3: CASSYSGGGPSYNEQFF
J: TRBJ2-1; D: .; size: medium-sized; V: TRBV19; DNA: TGTGCCAGTAGTATAACCCGTGTGGGTAGCGGCGGAAATGAGCAGTTCTTC; CDR3: CASSITRVGSGGNEQFF
J: TRBJ1-4; D: .; size: many; V: TRBV6-5; DNA: TGTGCCAGCAGTTACACGGACTCCCAGGGAAAACTGTTTTTT; CDR3: CASSYTDSQGKLFF
J: TRBJ1-1; D: .; size: many; V: TRBV19; DNA: TGTGCCAGTAGTCCTCGGTCGGTAACTGAAGCTTTCTTT; CDR3: CASSPRSVTEAFF
J: TRBJ2-7; D: TRBD1; size: .; V: TRBV24-1; DNA: TGTGCCACCTCCCGAATAGGATGGACAGGGGTCTCCTACGAGCAGTACTTC; CDR3: CATSRIGWTGVSYEQYF